Listed below are T cell receptor beta chains from one sample, sequenced in a study of cytomegalovirus exposure and HLA in healthy donors. Sequenced by immunoSEQ multiplex PCR; TCRdb stores in-frame clones only, minus some. Here the sample spans some 150,000 clones, 80% to 90% being singletons. The sample was PBMCs. These receptors all stem from a man aged 50-60 years in good health and CMV-seropositive. CDR3s include the opening cysteine and the closing phenylalanine or tryptophan. The D gene is left open where the match is weak. Where a row states a size, it is once, few, many or the class of an expanded clone; other rows omit it.

v_call,d_call,j_call,clone_size,cdr3_nt,cdr3_aa
TRBV11-3,TRBD1,TRBJ2-1,NA,TGTGCCAGCAGCTTAGATAGTGGACAGGGGAACGAGCAGTTCTTC,CASSLDSGQGNEQFF
TRBV19,TRBD2,TRBJ2-2,NA,TGTGCCAGTAGTGCGGGACTAGCGGGTACGGCCGGGGAGCTGTTTTTT,CASSAGLAGTAGELFF
TRBV28,TRBD2,TRBJ2-1,NA,TGTGCCAGCAAATTCGGACTAGCGGGGGCAAATGAGCAGTTCTTC,CASKFGLAGANEQFF
TRBV30,NA,TRBJ2-3,NA,TGTGCCTGGAATACAGTGGATACGCAGTATTTT,CAWNTVDTQYF
TRBV7-7,TRBD1,TRBJ2-5,NA,TGTGCTAGCAGCTCCGGACAGGGTGTGACGGAGACCCAGTACTTC,CASSSGQGVTETQYF
TRBV7-6,NA,TRBJ1-6,once,TGTGCCAGCAGCACACTTCCCGGGGGGGGGAATTCACCCCTCCACTTT,CASSTLPGGGNSPLHF
TRBV4-2,TRBD1,TRBJ2-7,once,TGTGCCAGCAGCCCGACTCTGGGACAGTCCTACGAGCAGTACTTC,CASSPTLGQSYEQYF
TRBV7-6,NA,TRBJ2-7,NA,TGTGCCAGCAGCTTAATGGGCCCGAGCTCCTACGAGCAGTACTTC,CASSLMGPSSYEQYF
TRBV10-3,NA,TRBJ1-1,NA,TGTGCCAGCAGCACAACGACAGTCTTGAACACTGAAGCTTTCTTT,CASSTTTVLNTEAFF
TRBV4-1,NA,TRBJ1-2,NA,TGCGCCAGCAGCCAAGAACCCTTCGGCTATGGCTACACCTTC,CASSQEPFGYGYTF
TRBV5-1,NA,TRBJ2-5,NA,TGCGCCAGCAGCTTGGCCTCAAGGAGGGGAGAGACCCAGTACTTC,CASSLASRRGETQYF
TRBV5-1,NA,TRBJ1-2,NA,TGCGCCAGCAGCTTGGTCCAGAATAACTATGGCTACACCTTC,CASSLVQNNYGYTF
TRBV18,TRBD1,TRBJ1-1,NA,TGTGCCAGCTCACCGGTAGGGGGCTCCGGGGGAGACACTGAAGCTTTCTTT,CASSPVGGSGGDTEAFF
TRBV28,NA,TRBJ2-7,NA,TGTGCCAGCAGTTCCCCGGGCGGCATTCGGGATTTC,CASSSPGGIRDF
TRBV5-1,TRBD1,TRBJ2-5,NA,TGCGCCAGCAGCTTGCTCGGACAGGTAGAAGAGACCCAGTACTTC,CASSLLGQVEETQYF
TRBV14,TRBD1,TRBJ2-5,NA,TGTGCCAGCAGCCCGCTTCCGGGACAGGGGAAAGAGACCCAGTACTTC,CASSPLPGQGKETQYF
TRBV28,TRBD1,TRBJ2-1,NA,TGTGCCAGCGGGGAGACAGGGAATGAGCAGTTCTTC,CASGETGNEQFF
TRBV5-6,TRBD2,TRBJ2-1,NA,TGTGCCAGCAGCCGGCCCGTTAGCGGGAGCTCCTACAATGAGCAGTTCTTC,CASSRPVSGSSYNEQFF
TRBV6-1,NA,TRBJ1-4,NA,TGTGCCAGCACGGGAGAGGCTGGTAATGAAAAACTGTTTTTT,CASTGEAGNEKLFF
TRBV10-3,NA,TRBJ1-3,NA,TGTGCCATCAGTTCAGGGTTAGGTGGAAACACCATATATTTT,CAISSGLGGNTIYF